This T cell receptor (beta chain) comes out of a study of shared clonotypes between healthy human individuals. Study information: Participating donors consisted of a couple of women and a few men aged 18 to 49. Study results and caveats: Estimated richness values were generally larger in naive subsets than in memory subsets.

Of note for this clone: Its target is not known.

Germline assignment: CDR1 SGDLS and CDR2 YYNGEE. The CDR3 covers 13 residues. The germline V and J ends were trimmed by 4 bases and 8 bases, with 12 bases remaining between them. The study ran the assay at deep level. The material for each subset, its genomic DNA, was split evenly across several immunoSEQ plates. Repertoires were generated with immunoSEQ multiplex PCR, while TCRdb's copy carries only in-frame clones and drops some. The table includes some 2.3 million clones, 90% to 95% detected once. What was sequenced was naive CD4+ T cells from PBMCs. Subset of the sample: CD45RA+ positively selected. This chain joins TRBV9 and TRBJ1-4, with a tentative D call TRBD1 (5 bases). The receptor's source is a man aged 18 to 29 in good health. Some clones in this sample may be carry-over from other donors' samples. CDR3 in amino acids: CASSRRWGEKLFF. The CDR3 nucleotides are TGTGCCAGCAGCAGGCGTTGGGGGGAAAAACTGTTTTTT. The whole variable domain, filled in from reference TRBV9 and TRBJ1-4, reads DSGVTQTPKHLITATGQRVTLRCSPRSGDLSVYWYQQSLDQGLQFLIQYYNGEERAKGNILERFSAQQFPDLHSELNLSSLELGDSALYFCASSRRWGEKLFFGSGTQLSVL.